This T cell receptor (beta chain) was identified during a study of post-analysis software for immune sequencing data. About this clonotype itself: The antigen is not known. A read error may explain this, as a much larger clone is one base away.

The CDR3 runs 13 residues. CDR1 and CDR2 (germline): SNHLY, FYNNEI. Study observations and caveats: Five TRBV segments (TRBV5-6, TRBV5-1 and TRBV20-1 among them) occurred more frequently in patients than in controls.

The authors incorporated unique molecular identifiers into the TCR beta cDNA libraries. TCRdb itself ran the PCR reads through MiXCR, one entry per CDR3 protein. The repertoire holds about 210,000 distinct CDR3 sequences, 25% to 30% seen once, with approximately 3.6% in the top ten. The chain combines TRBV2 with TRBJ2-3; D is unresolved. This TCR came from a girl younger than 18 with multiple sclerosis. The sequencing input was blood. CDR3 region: CASSGLVGDTRYF. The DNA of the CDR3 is TGTGCCAGCAGTGGGTTAGTTGGAGATACGCGGTATTTT.